This T cell receptor (beta chain) was recovered during a study of blood T cell repertoires in COVID-19. This clone was counted only a few times. Per the germline V gene, CDR1 is SGHTA and CDR2 is FQGNSA. This CDR3 contains 15 residues. Trimming took 2 bases from V and 0 from J, leaving 10 bases between them. Assay used: immunoSEQ multiplex PCR; TCRdb lists only in-frame clones, some missing. The profile shows some 220,000 clones, 82% of them singletons. Sequencing was performed on peripheral blood. The TCR sequence derives from a woman aged 65 to 85 with COVID-19, enrolled during active disease. The gene calls are TRBV7-2 and TRBJ1-1; the D is unclear. CDR3 region: CASSLLVQMNTEAFF. Written as DNA, the CDR3 is TGTGCCAGCAGCTTATTGGTCCAGATGAACACTGAAGCTTTCTTT.